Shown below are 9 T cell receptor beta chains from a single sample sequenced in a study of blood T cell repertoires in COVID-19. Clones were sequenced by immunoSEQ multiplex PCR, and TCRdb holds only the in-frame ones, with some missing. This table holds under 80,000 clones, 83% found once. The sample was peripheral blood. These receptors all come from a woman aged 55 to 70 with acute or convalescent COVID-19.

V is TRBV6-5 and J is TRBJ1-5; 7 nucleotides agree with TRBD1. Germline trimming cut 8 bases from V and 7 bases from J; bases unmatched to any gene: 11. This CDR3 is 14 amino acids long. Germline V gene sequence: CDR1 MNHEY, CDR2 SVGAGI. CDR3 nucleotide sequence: TGTGCCAGCGTGAGGATCCCACAGGGGCAGCCCCAGCATTTT. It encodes CASVRIPQGQPQHF.

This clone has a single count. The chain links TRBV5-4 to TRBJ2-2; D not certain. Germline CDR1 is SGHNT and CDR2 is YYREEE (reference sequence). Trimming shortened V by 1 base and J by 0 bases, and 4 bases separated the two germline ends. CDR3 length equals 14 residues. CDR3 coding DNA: TGTGCCAGCAGCTTGTCCACGAACACCGGGGAGCTGTTTTTT. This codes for CASSLSTNTGELFF.

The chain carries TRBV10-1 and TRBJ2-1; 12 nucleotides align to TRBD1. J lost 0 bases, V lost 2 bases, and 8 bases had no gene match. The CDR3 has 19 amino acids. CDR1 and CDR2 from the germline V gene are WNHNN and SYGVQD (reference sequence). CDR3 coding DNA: TGCGCCAGCAGTGAGCCGGGACAGGGGGCAGGTTCCTCCTACAATGAGCAGTTCTTC. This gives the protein CASSEPGQGAGSSYNEQFF.

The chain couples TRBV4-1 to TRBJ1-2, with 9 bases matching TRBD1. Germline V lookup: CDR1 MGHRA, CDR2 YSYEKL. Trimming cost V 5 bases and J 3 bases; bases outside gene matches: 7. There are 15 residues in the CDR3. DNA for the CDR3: TGCGCCAGCAGCAAAGGGACAGGGAACGACTATGGCTACACCTTC. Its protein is CASSKGTGNDYGYTF.

The DNA of the CDR3 is TGTGCCACCAGCAGAGATCGCGGCAGCCCCCTCTGGGAGACCCAGTACTTC. Its translation is CATSRDRGSPLWETQYF. The chain joins TRBV15 to TRBJ2-5, with D uncertain. CDR1 and CDR2 (germline): LNHNV, YYDKDF (reference sequence). The CDR3 consists of 17 residues. The V end was cut by 0 bases, the J end by 5 bases, with 19 bases between.

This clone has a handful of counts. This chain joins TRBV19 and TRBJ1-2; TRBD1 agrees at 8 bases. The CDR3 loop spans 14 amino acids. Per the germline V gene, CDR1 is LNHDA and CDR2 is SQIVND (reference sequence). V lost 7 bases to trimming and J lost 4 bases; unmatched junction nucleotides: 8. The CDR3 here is CASTPDRAGYGYTF. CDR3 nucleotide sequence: TGTGCCAGTACCCCGGACAGGGCGGGCTATGGCTACACCTTC.

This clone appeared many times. In nucleotides, the CDR3 is TGTGCCAGCAGTTCAGTAGCGGGATATCCCGGGGAGCTGTTTTTT. Translation: CASSSVAGYPGELFF. This chain links TRBV27 with TRBJ2-2; 8 bases match TRBD2. Germline CDR1 reads MNHEY; CDR2 reads SMNVEV (reference sequence). Trimming at V came to 4 bases and at J to 6 bases, leaving 7 bases not matched to a gene. The CDR3 has 15 residues.

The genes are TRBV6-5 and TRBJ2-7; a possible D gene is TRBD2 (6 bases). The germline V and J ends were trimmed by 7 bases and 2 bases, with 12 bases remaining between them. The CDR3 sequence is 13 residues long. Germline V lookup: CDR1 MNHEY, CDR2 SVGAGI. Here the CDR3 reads CASNRDLAYEQYF. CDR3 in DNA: TGTGCCAGCAACCGGGACTTGGCCTACGAGCAGTACTTC.

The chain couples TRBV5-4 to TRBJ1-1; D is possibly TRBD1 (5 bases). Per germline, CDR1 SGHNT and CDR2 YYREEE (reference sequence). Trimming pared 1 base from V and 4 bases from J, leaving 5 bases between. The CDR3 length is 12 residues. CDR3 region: CASSLQGTEAFF. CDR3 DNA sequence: TGTGCCAGCAGCTTGCAGGGCACTGAAGCTTTCTTT.